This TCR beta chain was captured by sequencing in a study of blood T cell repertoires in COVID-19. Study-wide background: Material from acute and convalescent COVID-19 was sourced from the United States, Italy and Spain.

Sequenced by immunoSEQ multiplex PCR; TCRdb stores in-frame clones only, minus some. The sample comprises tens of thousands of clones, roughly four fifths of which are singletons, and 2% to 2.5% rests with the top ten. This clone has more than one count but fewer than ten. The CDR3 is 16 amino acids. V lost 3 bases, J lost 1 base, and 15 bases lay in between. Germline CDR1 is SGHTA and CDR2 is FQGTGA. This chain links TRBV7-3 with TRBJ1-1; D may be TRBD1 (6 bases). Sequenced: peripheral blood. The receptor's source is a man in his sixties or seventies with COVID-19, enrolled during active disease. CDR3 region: CASSLNPTGWNTEAFF. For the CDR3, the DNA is TGTGCCAGCAGCTTGAACCCGACAGGTTGGAACACTGAAGCTTTCTTT.